One sample yielded the 28 T cell receptor beta chains listed below, sequenced in a study of T-cell memory formation after mild COVID-19. TCRdb re-called the 5' RACE reads through MiXCR, storing one row per CDR3 protein. Of some 200,000 distinct CDR3 sequences listed, over 9% are singletons. The sequenced material came from PBMCs or a T cell subset sorted from them (not recorded which). The receptor source for this set is a man younger than 35 who had mild COVID-19 (a few samples of this study predate the infection). Cell type and time point are not known.

This clonotype was detected many times. This chain uses TRBV5-1 with TRBJ2-3; D ambiguous. Trimming removed 5 bases at V and 4 bases at J, with 14 bases between. This CDR3 region has 14 residues. Germline values: CDR1 SGHRS, CDR2 YFSETQ. The CDR3 loop reads CASRISTEADTQYF. DNA of the CDR3: TGCGCCAGCAGGATCTCAACCGAAGCAGATACGCAGTATTTT.

The chain couples TRBV6-2 or TRBV6-3 to TRBJ1-2, with TRBD1 matching over 8 bases. This CDR3 has 14 residues. Germline CDR1 reads MNHEY; CDR2 reads SVGEGT. J lost 3 bases, V lost 6 bases, and 6 bases had no gene match. The CDR3 spells CASSRRGLDYGYTF. The CDR3 DNA reads as TGTGCCAGCAGCCGCAGGGGGCTTGACTATGGCTACACCTTC.

This clonotype was detected many times. The rearrangement joins TRBV7-2 to TRBJ2-3; 9 nucleotides align to TRBD2. The CDR3 covers 16 residues. CDR1 and CDR2 from the germline V gene are SGHTA and FQGNSA. Losses at the gene ends were 5 bases for V and 6 bases for J; bases not matched to a gene: 12. The chain's CDR3 is CASSATLAGLSDTQYF. DNA of the CDR3: TGTGCCAGCAGCGCGACACTAGCGGGCTTGTCGGATACGCAGTATTTT.

J is TRBJ2-1 and V is TRBV18; D is possibly TRBD1 or TRBD2 (5 bases each). V lost 5 bases, J lost 14 bases, and 16 bases lay in between. The CDR3 has 12 residues. Germline V gene sequence: CDR1 KGHSH, CDR2 LQKENI. The CDR3 DNA follows: TGTGCCAGCTCAACCGACTCCAGGGACGAGTTCTTC. Translating gives CASSTDSRDEFF.

The chain uses TRBV11-2 and TRBJ2-1, with TRBD2 matching 8 bases. The V gene's germline CDR1 is SGHAT and CDR2 FQNNGV. With V trimmed by 1 base and J by 4 bases, 3 bases remained unmatched. This CDR3 has 15 amino acids. The CDR3, as DNA: TGTGCCAGCAGCTTAGTTACGGGGGGGTACAATGAGCAGTTCTTC. Translation: CASSLVTGGYNEQFF.

This clonotype was recorded once. The chain couples TRBV14 to TRBJ2-5; D remains ambiguous. The CDR3 extends over 16 amino acids. Germline CDR1 SGHDN, CDR2 FVKESK. Trimming removed 1 base from V and 2 bases from J, with 14 bases in between. The CDR3 nucleotides are TGTGCCAGCAGCCAAGCCGGCAGACCGCTACAAGAGACCCAGTACTTC. Translated, it gives CASSQAGRPLQETQYF.

The V and J genes are TRBV5-4 and TRBJ2-5; TRBD2 matches 13 bases. In germline, CDR1 is SGHNT, CDR2 YYREEE (reference sequence). The CDR3 has 20 residues. V was pared by 5 bases and J by 0 bases, with 16 bases of the junction left unmatched. The CDR3 nucleotides read TGTGCCAGCAGAGCGGGACCCTTAGGAGGGACTAGCGGGGACCAAGAGACCCAGTACTTC. It specifies CASRAGPLGGTSGDQETQYF.

This clonotype was found a few times. The V call is TRBV4-3, the J call TRBJ1-2, with D perhaps TRBD1 (6 bases). Trimming shortened V by 4 bases and J by 8 bases, and 17 bases separated the two germline ends. CDR3 size: 14 residues. CDR1 LGHNA and CDR2 YSLEER come from the germline V gene. The CDR3 region is CASSPAGAGSGYTF. The CDR3 DNA reads TGCGCCAGCAGCCCGGCGGGGGCGGGTTCCGGCTACACCTTC.

The chain employs TRBV9 and TRBJ2-3; no reliable D call. The germline V and J ends were trimmed by 7 bases and 0 bases, with 9 bases remaining between them. Germline lookup yields CDR1 SGDLS and CDR2 YYNGEE. CDR3 length equals 13 residues. The chain's CDR3 is CASALESTDTQYF. The CDR3 DNA reads TGTGCCAGCGCCCTAGAAAGCACAGATACGCAGTATTTT.

This rearrangement joins TRBV11-2 to TRBJ2-7, with D possibly matching TRBD1 (6 bases). The germline V gene encodes CDR1 SGHAT and CDR2 FQNNGV. This CDR3 has 15 residues. The V end lost 1 base, the J end lost 2 bases, and 12 bases lay between the germline ends. The chain's CDR3 is CASSLGPGVTYEQYV. CDR3 sequence (DNA): TGTGCCAGCAGCTTAGGGCCAGGGGTCACCTACGAGCAGTACGTC.

The V gene is TRBV12-3 or TRBV12-4, the J gene TRBJ1-2; 10 bases are shared with TRBD1. The ends lost 6 bases at V and 6 bases at J; junction bases unmatched: 7. The CDR3 is 14 residues long. CDR3 coding DNA: TGTGCCAGCAGATGGGGACAGGGGTTGAATGGCTACACCTTC. Amino acids: CASRWGQGLNGYTF.

This clonotype was recorded a few times. J is TRBJ2-7 and V is TRBV5-1, with TRBD1 matching over 7 bases. CDR1 SGHRS and CDR2 YFSETQ come from the germline V gene. Unmatched junction bases numbered 13, after V lost 4 bases and J lost 9 bases. This CDR3 is 14 amino acids long. The CDR3 region has the DNA TGCGCCAGCAGCCCGAGCCCTGGGACAGCCTGGCAGTACGTC. Translating gives CASSPSPGTAWQYV.

CDR3 in amino acids: CASSLDPRTGANEQFF. CDR3 sequence (DNA): TGTGCCAGCAGCTTAGATCCCCGGACAGGGGCAAATGAGCAGTTCTTC. The chain carries TRBV11-2 and TRBJ2-1, with 9 bases identical to TRBD1. Germline V CDR1 and CDR2: SGHAT, FQNNGV. V dropped 0 bases and J dropped 7; count of bases not matched to a gene: 7. The CDR3 spans 16 residues.

V and J are TRBV7-8 and TRBJ1-1, with 8 positions matching TRBD1. The CDR3 runs to 17 residues. CDR1 is SGHVS and CDR2 is FQNEAQ in the germline V gene. The junction had 14 bases not matched to a gene; V was cut back by 5 bases and J by 3 bases. This CDR3 reads CASSTDIRTGRDTEAFF. Written as DNA, the CDR3 is TGTGCCAGCAGCACCGATATTAGGACAGGGAGGGACACTGAAGCTTTCTTT.

This clonotype has more than one count but fewer than ten. The rearrangement links TRBV7-8 to TRBJ2-3; D is possibly TRBD2 (6 bases). The V and J ends lost 4 bases and 3 bases respectively, with 17 bases between them. CDR1 and CDR2 from the germline V gene are SGHVS and FQNEAQ. The CDR3 sequence is 16 residues long. The CDR3 is CASSYRGVGGTDTQYF. The CDR3 nucleotides read TGTGCCAGCAGCTACAGAGGGGTGGGGGGAACAGATACGCAGTATTTT.

This clonotype was recorded at least ten times. V is TRBV18 and J is TRBJ2-5, with D unresolved. CDR3 length: 13 amino acids. Germline lookup yields CDR1 KGHSH and CDR2 LQKENI. Between the trimmed V and J ends, which lost 8 bases and 2 bases, there was a span of 12 bases. This CDR3 is CASSPEGQETQYF. In DNA, the CDR3 is TGTGCCAGCAGCCCCGAAGGACAAGAGACCCAGTACTTC.

This clonotype was seen more than once but under ten times. V usage is TRBV4-3 and J usage is TRBJ2-4; maybe TRBD2 (7 bases). Per germline, CDR1 LGHNA and CDR2 YSLEER. The CDR3 is 15 residues long. V was shortened by 0 bases and J by 6 bases, with 12 bases between the two germline ends. CDR3 amino acids: CASSQDFGGPNIQYF. CDR3 DNA: TGCGCCAGCAGCCAAGATTTCGGGGGGCCAAACATTCAGTACTTC.

This chain connects TRBV7-2 to TRBJ2-1, with D possibly being TRBD1 or TRBD2 (5 bases each). There are 15 residues in the CDR3. Germline V gene sequence: CDR1 SGHTA, CDR2 FQGNSA. V was cut by 1 base and J by 6 bases, with 13 bases left in between. The CDR3 sequence is CASSLGGALANEQFF. CDR3 DNA: TGTGCCAGCAGCTTAGGAGGGGCGTTAGCCAATGAGCAGTTCTTC. Based on the CDR3 plus reference TRBV7-2 and TRBJ2-1, the full variable domain is GAGVSQSPSNKVTEKGKDVELRCDPISGHTALYWYRQSLGQGLEFLIYFQGNSAPDKSGLPSDRFSAERTGGSVSTLTIQRTQQEDSAVYLCASSLGGALANEQFFGPGTRLTVL.

This rearrangement joins TRBV2 to TRBJ2-7, with D possibly being TRBD2 (5 bases). Germline V gene data show CDR1 as SNHLY and CDR2 as FYNNEI. This CDR3 is 13 amino acids long. V lost 7 bases and J 2 bases, leaving 12 bases between the germline ends. This chain's CDR3 is CASNFLEAYEQYF. The CDR3 DNA reads as TGTGCCAGCAACTTCCTGGAGGCCTACGAGCAGTACTTC.

The chain couples TRBV5-4 to TRBJ2-7; weak D call: TRBD2 (5 bases). Looked up from germline, CDR1 is SGHNT and CDR2 is YYREEE (reference sequence). CDR3 length equals 14 residues. This CDR3 reads CAVHVSTNSYEQYF. In DNA form, the CDR3 reads TGTGCTGTTCACGTTTCGACTAACTCCTACGAGCAGTACTTC.

This clonotype was counted only a few times. CDR3 DNA sequence: TGTGCCGCGGGGCAGGACTATGGCTACACCTTC. Its translation: CAAGQDYGYTF. The genes are TRBV2 and TRBJ1-2, with D perhaps TRBD1 (5 bases). The length of the CDR3 is 11 residues. The germline CDR1 and CDR2 sequences are SNHLY and FYNNEI. Trimming took off 11 bases at V and 3 bases at J, with 10 bases between the two ends.

This clonotype was counted a few times. The chain combines TRBV24-1 with TRBJ2-1; 14 positions agree with TRBD2. The CDR3 has 16 residues. Germline trimming cut 1 base from V and 7 bases from J; bases unmatched to any gene: 2. Germline lookup yields CDR1 KGHDR and CDR2 SFDVKD. CDR3: CATSDFGTSGGNEQFF. The CDR3 DNA reads as TGTGCCACCAGTGATTTTGGGACTAGCGGGGGAAATGAGCAGTTCTTC.

The gene calls are TRBV5-1 and TRBJ1-2; the match to TRBD1 covers 9 bases. Unmatched junction bases numbered 8, after V lost 3 bases and J lost 5 bases. Per the germline V gene, CDR1 is SGHRS and CDR2 is YFSETQ. CDR3 size: 15 residues. CDR3 DNA: TGCGCCAGCAGCTCGACGACAGGGGGGCCGTATGGCTACACCTTC. It is translated as CASSSTTGGPYGYTF.

In this sample, this clonotype turned up a few times. This chain uses TRBV15 with TRBJ2-1; D unresolved. Germline-derived CDR1 and CDR2 are LNHNV and YYDKDF (reference sequence). The CDR3 is 12 residues long. V lost 5 bases, J lost 4 bases, and 6 bases lay in between. The CDR3, as DNA: TGTGCCACCAGCTTGGGGTACAATGAGCAGTTCTTC. It translates to CATSLGYNEQFF.

The chain recombines TRBV18 with TRBJ2-2; unclear D gene. CDR1 and CDR2 from the germline V gene are KGHSH and LQKENI. Trimming took 6 bases from V and 8 from J, leaving 7 bases between them. The CDR3 extends over 11 amino acids. CDR3 bases: TGTGCCAGCTCGGGGTCTGGGGAGCTGTTTTTT. This encodes CASSGSGELFF.

The sample holds a few counts of this clonotype. The gene calls are TRBV6-4 and TRBJ1-2; D gene unclear. CDR3 size: 14 residues. The V gene's germline CDR1 is MRHNA and CDR2 SNTAGT. Trimming pared 6 bases from V and 0 bases from J, leaving 11 bases between. The CDR3 sequence is CASSPGPSNYGYTF. In nucleotides, the CDR3 is TGTGCCAGCAGCCCCGGACCGTCTAACTATGGCTACACCTTC.

In this sample, this clonotype turned up a few times. J is TRBJ2-2 and V is TRBV7-3, with D tentatively TRBD1 (7 bases). CDR3 length equals 18 residues. V was cut by 5 bases and J by 6 bases, with 25 bases left in between. Germline-derived CDR1 and CDR2 are SGHTA and FQGTGA. In DNA, the CDR3 is TGTGCCAGCAGCCCCCGTGGTGTGACGGACAGGAGGGCCGGGGAGCTGTTTTTT. Encoded protein: CASSPRGVTDRRAGELFF.

V is TRBV7-2 and J is TRBJ2-5; D is possibly TRBD2 (6 bases). Looked up from germline, CDR1 is SGHTA and CDR2 is FQGNSA. Between the trimmed V and J ends, which lost 3 bases and 5 bases, there was a span of 13 bases. This CDR3 is built from 14 residues. Written as DNA, the CDR3 is TGTGCCAGCAGCTTCTACGGTAGCGGCGAGACCCAGTACTTC. Amino acid sequence: CASSFYGSGETQYF.